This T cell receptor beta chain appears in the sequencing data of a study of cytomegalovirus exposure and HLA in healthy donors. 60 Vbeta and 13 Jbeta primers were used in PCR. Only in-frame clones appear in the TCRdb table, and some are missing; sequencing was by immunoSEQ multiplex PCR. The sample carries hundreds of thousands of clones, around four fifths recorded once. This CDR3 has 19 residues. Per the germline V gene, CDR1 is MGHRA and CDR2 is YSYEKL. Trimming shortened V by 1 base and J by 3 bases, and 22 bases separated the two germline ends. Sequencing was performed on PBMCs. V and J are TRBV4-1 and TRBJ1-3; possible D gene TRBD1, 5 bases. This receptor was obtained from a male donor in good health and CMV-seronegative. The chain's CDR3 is CASSQGRHRVGQFGNTIYF. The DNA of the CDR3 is TGCGCCAGCAGCCAAGGACGCCACCGGGTGGGGCAATTTGGAAACACCATATATTTT.